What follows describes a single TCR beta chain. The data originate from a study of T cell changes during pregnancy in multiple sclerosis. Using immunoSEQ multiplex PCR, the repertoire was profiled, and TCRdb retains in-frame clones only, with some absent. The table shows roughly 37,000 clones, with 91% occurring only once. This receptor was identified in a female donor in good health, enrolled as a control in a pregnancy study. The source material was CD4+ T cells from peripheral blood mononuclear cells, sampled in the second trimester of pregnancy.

CDR3 amino acids: CASSMAQSNQPQHF. The CDR3 coding sequence is TGTGCCAGTAGTATGGCACAGAGCAATCAGCCCCAGCATTTT. The V gene is TRBV19, the J gene TRBJ1-5; D not certain. CDR3 length equals 14 residues. Germline loops: CDR1 LNHDA, CDR2 SQIVND (reference sequence). Trimming pared 3 bases from V and 1 base from J, leaving 7 bases between.